The 14 T cell receptor beta chains below were found in one sample sequenced in a study of OX40 agonist ivuxolimab in advanced cancers. The method was immunoSEQ multiplex PCR; TCRdb's version includes in-frame clones alone and lacks a portion of them. Among roughly 100,000 clones, about 90% were seen once, and the ten largest hold 6.5% to 9%. This specimen was CD4+ or CD8+ T cells sorted from blood, taken in a trial of the OX40 agonist ivuxolimab. These receptor sequences come from an adult with an advanced solid tumor such as melanoma, head and neck, liver or kidney cancer.

This chain uses TRBV5-1 with TRBJ2-7; 8 bases are shared with TRBD1. The CDR3 contains 14 residues. J was trimmed by 2 bases and V by 9 bases; bases with no gene match: 10. CDR1 is SGHRS and CDR2 is YFSETQ in the germline V gene. The DNA of the CDR3 is TGCGCCATCCCCCCCGGGACAGGACCCTACGAGCAGTACTTC. Translated: CAIPPGTGPYEQYF.

The gene calls are TRBV7-8 and TRBJ2-7; 8 bases align to TRBD1. This CDR3 has 15 amino acids. After removal of 1 base from V and 5 bases from J, the junction contained 7 bases not matched to a gene. CDR1 and CDR2 from the germline V gene are SGHVS and FQNEAQ. This CDR3 reads CASSLVVQGAHEQYF. In DNA, the CDR3 is TGTGCCAGCAGCTTAGTAGTTCAGGGGGCCCACGAGCAGTACTTC.

The V call is TRBV9, the J call TRBJ2-1; 8 bases are shared with TRBD2. V shed 2 bases, J shed 5 bases, and the junction held 9 bases outside the gene matches. The CDR3 consists of 16 residues. Per germline, CDR1 SGDLS and CDR2 YYNGEE. DNA for the CDR3: TGTGCCAGCAGCGTGATGGCGGGAGGTACCCACAATGAGCAGTTCTTC. Its protein is CASSVMAGGTHNEQFF.

The V gene is TRBV6-5, the J gene TRBJ1-4, with D tentatively TRBD1 (6 bases). Germline V gene sequence: CDR1 MNHEY, CDR2 SVGAGI. The CDR3 contains 14 residues. The ends were cut back, 6 bases at V and 4 bases at J, with 12 bases in the middle. CDR3 in amino acids: CASRQGRGNEKLFF. CDR3 DNA sequence: TGTGCCAGCAGACAGGGACGGGGTAATGAAAAACTGTTTTTT.

This clone was found once. The chain employs TRBV27 and TRBJ1-1; D is ambiguous. The length of the CDR3 is 11 residues. V lost 6 bases and J 0 bases, leaving 2 bases between the germline ends. Germline CDR1 is MNHEY and CDR2 is SMNVEV (reference sequence). This CDR3 reads CASRMNTEAFF. The CDR3 DNA sequence: TGTGCCAGCAGGATGAACACTGAAGCTTTCTTT.

The gene calls are TRBV27 and TRBJ1-2; D remains ambiguous. Germline assignment: CDR1 MNHEY and CDR2 SMNVEV (reference sequence). Trimming removed 6 bases at V and 5 bases at J, with 10 bases between. This CDR3 has 12 residues. The CDR3, as DNA: TGTGCCAGCAGAGCCCTCGGGTATGGCTACACCTTC. This codes for CASRALGYGYTF.

V and J are TRBV5-4 and TRBJ2-1; D uncertain. Trimming pared 2 bases from V and 4 bases from J, leaving 13 bases between. The CDR3 loop spans 15 amino acids. Germline CDR1 SGHNT, CDR2 YYREEE (reference sequence). CDR3 protein: CASSFHVTDYNEQFF. The CDR3 bases are TGTGCCAGCAGCTTTCACGTCACAGATTACAATGAGCAGTTCTTC.

The chain has TRBV6-5 and TRBJ1-5; unclear D gene. The CDR3 is 15 amino acids. Germline CDR1 is MNHEY and CDR2 is SVGAGI. V dropped 0 bases and J dropped 3 bases, with 9 bases sitting between them. CDR3 protein: CASSYSIEDNQPQHF. The CDR3 DNA is TGTGCCAGCAGTTACTCGATAGAGGACAATCAGCCCCAGCATTTT.

This chain uses TRBV27 with TRBJ1-4; a possible D gene is TRBD1 (5 bases). Germline-derived CDR1 and CDR2 are MNHEY and SMNVEV (reference sequence). The CDR3 length is 11 residues. V shed 6 bases and J shed 7 bases, with 6 bases lying between them. This chain's CDR3 is CASRGPEKLFF. CDR3 in DNA: TGTGCCAGCAGGGGACCTGAAAAACTGTTTTTT.

This chain uses TRBV5-5 with TRBJ2-7; 8 nucleotides align to TRBD1. This CDR3 has 14 residues. Trimming at V came to 4 bases and at J to 5 bases, leaving 8 bases not matched to a gene. Germline CDR1 is SGHKS and CDR2 is YYEKEE (reference sequence). CDR3 nucleotide sequence: TGTGCCAGCAGCCCAAGGACAGGGAGCCACGAGCAGTACTTC. It yields the protein CASSPRTGSHEQYF.

J is TRBJ2-1 and V is TRBV19; D not certain. V lost 2 bases, J lost 2 bases, and 10 bases lay in between. This CDR3 has 15 residues. CDR1 LNHDA and CDR2 SQIVND come from the germline V gene (reference sequence). The CDR3 nucleotides read TGTGCCAGTAGTATATGGGCAGGCCCCTACAATGAGCAGTTCTTC. Its protein product is CASSIWAGPYNEQFF.

This clone has only one observation. This chain joins TRBV6-6 and TRBJ2-7; the D gene is possibly TRBD1 (5 bases). V dropped 2 bases and J dropped 0 bases, with 11 bases sitting between them. This CDR3 is 15 amino acids long. Germline CDR1 MNHNY, CDR2 SVGAGI (reference sequence). The CDR3 spells CASSYLGDSSYEQYF. DNA of the CDR3: TGTGCCAGCAGTTACCTGGGCGACAGCTCCTACGAGCAGTACTTC.

The rearrangement joins TRBV10-1 to TRBJ1-3, with D tentatively TRBD1 (5 bases). Deletions cut 4 bases from V and 0 bases from J, with 7 bases between. The CDR3 is made up of 14 amino acids. Germline-derived CDR1 and CDR2 are WNHNN and SYGVQD (reference sequence). For the CDR3, the DNA is TGCGCCAGCAGTGGGACAAACTCTGGAAACACCATATATTTT. Its protein product is CASSGTNSGNTIYF.

The rearrangement uses TRBV19 and TRBJ2-2; 8 bases align to TRBD1. Looked up from germline, CDR1 is LNHDA and CDR2 is SQIVND (reference sequence). CDR3 length: 16 residues. V shed 4 bases and J 8 bases; nucleotides not matched to a gene: 12. CDR3 bases: TGTGCCAGTAGTACGACAGGGGCCCTAGGTATGGGGGAGCTGTTTTTT. This gives the protein CASSTTGALGMGELFF.